The rows below give T cell receptor beta chains drawn from one sample of a study of T cell repertoires and HLA-DP antigens. TCRdb keeps only in-frame clones here, not all; method: immunoSEQ multiplex PCR. The data hold some 89,000 clones, with more than 75% observed a single time. Their recognized antigens are unknown. The sample consisted of CD4+ T cells from PBMCs. Source of these receptors: a man over 45 in good health and CMV-seronegative. Both conserved end residues are trimmed from each CDR3. Fields, in order: clone size, J gene, V gene, CDR3 protein. Expanded clones are given a class, and other clones once, few, many or no size at all.

>-|TRBJ1-2|TRBV19
ASSMLQGQYGYT
>-|TRBJ2-5|TRBV5-1
ASSLGGGQGQETQY
>-|TRBJ2-3|TRBV4-2
ASSQRGPRSTDTQY
>-|TRBJ1-2|TRBV29-1
SVEIGGTYT
>few|TRBJ2-7|TRBV15
ATSRGKAVGNEQY
>once|TRBJ2-2|TRBV27
ASRRGAGNTGELF
>-|TRBJ2-7|TRBV6-1
ASSESGAYEQY
>once|TRBJ2-5|TRBV29-1
SVSGVIGETQY
>-|TRBJ1-1|TRBV5-1
ASHSVGHPEAF
>-|TRBJ1-1|TRBV19
ASSMRGMNTEAF
>-|TRBJ1-1|TRBV19
ASSLQGQGNTEAF
>-|TRBJ1-2|TRBV5-6
ASSSWTGGMGYT
>-|TRBJ2-7|TRBV7-7
ASSPVQGIHEQY
>-|TRBJ2-5|TRBV7-2
ASSLAGSKETQY
>-|TRBJ2-7|TRBV4-2
ASSQVTSVVGEQY
>-|TRBJ1-4|TRBV14
ASSVGMATNEKLF
>-|TRBJ2-2|TRBV4-1
ASSQGVAGQKGGELF
>few|TRBJ1-5|TRBV7-2
ASSLGDVGQPQH
>-|TRBJ1-2|TRBV5-3
ASSLRNPRQDGYT
>-|TRBJ1-2|TRBV2
ASSPTPTGMDYGYT
>-|TRBJ2-2|TRBV6-1
ASRTTGTGELF
>-|TRBJ1-5|TRBV18
ASSPSRGGNQPQH
>few|TRBJ2-1|TRBV13
ASSLELETYNEQF
>-|TRBJ1-1|TRBV6-6
ASRRSGTGDTEAF
>-|TRBJ2-3|TRBV7-2
ASSLGLAVGTDTQY
>few|TRBJ2-5|TRBV27
ASSLFGETQY
>-|TRBJ2-7|TRBV29-1
SVEDRGKSYEQY
>-|TRBJ2-5|TRBV5-1
ASSLVAGGPETQY